Presented here are 9 T cell receptor beta chains from one specimen sequenced in a study of beta chain features in type 1 diabetes. Expressed TCRB transcripts were sequenced, since all the RNA that had been isolated was reverse transcribed. The table came from immunoSEQ multiplex PCR; TCRdb's copy has only in-frame clones and leaves some out. The sample shows about 360,000 clones, about 12% of them seen only once. Material: naive CD4+ T cells from blood. The receptors were gathered from a man between 18 and 29 years old in good health.

The chain couples TRBV19 to TRBJ2-1; TRBD2 matches 7 bases. Germline loops: CDR1 LNHDA, CDR2 SQIVND (reference sequence). The CDR3 is 13 residues long. V lost 7 bases, J lost 8 bases, and 8 bases stayed unmatched. This CDR3 reads CASTQTSLDEQFF. The CDR3 DNA reads as TGTGCCAGTACCCAGACTAGCCTCGATGAGCAGTTCTTC.

This chain joins TRBV9 and TRBJ2-3; possible D gene TRBD2, 7 bases. The CDR3 has 15 amino acids. In germline, CDR1 is SGDLS, CDR2 YYNGEE. Trimming took off 3 bases at V and 1 base at J, with 12 bases between the two ends. CDR3 DNA sequence: TGTGCCAGCAGCGAGGGAGGGGGACGCACAGATACGCAGTATTTT. Translation: CASSEGGGRTDTQYF.

The DNA for the CDR3 is TGTGCCAGCAGCTTTCAGGCAATGAACACTGAAGCTTTCTTT. Translating gives CASSFQAMNTEAFF. The V and J genes are TRBV7-2 and TRBJ1-1; D remains unclear. Germline assignment: CDR1 SGHTA and CDR2 FQGNSA. There are 14 residues in the CDR3. Trimming took off 3 bases at V and 0 bases at J, with 8 bases between the two ends.

This chain uses TRBV11-3 with TRBJ2-3; 13 bases line up with TRBD2. CDR1 is SGHNT, CDR2 YENEEA, per germline. Unmatched junction bases numbered 7, after V lost 5 bases and J lost 2 bases. This CDR3 spans 17 amino acids. The CDR3 is CASSRGLAGAVTDTQYF. The CDR3 region has the DNA TGTGCCAGCAGCCGAGGACTAGCGGGGGCGGTCACAGATACGCAGTATTTT.

V is TRBV28 and J is TRBJ1-1; the D gene is possibly TRBD1 (6 bases). Trimming cost V 2 bases and J 0 bases, with 7 bases left between them. This CDR3 comprises 14 residues. The germline gives CDR1 MDHEN, CDR2 SYDVKM. The CDR3 nucleotides are TGTGCCAGCAGTTTAACAGGGCTGAACACTGAAGCTTTCTTT. Translated, it gives CASSLTGLNTEAFF.

The chain combines TRBV14 with TRBJ1-6; no reliable D call. In germline, CDR1 is SGHDN, CDR2 FVKESK. This CDR3 spans 13 amino acids. The V end was cut by 0 bases, the J end by 10 bases, with 7 bases between. CDR3 sequence (DNA): TGTGCCAGCAGCCAAGAACTGGTCTCACCCCTCCACTTT. Translating gives CASSQELVSPLHF. The whole variable domain, filled in from reference TRBV14 and TRBJ1-6, reads EAGVTQFPSHSVIEKGQTVTLRCDPISGHDNLYWYRRVMGKEIKFLLHFVKESKQDESGMPNNRFLAERTGGTYSTLKVQPAELEDSGVYFCASSQELVSPLHFGNGTRLTVT.

The sample holds a few counts of this clone. The CDR3 here is CASRGESSQPQHF. CDR3 in DNA: TGTGCCAGCAGGGGAGAAAGCAGCCAGCCCCAGCATTTT. The V call is TRBV2, the J call TRBJ1-5; the D is unclear. Germline CDR1 is SNHLY and CDR2 is FYNNEI. This CDR3 is built from 13 residues. Deletions cut 6 bases from V and 7 bases from J, with 13 bases between.

V is TRBV29-1 and J is TRBJ2-7; 7 bases are shared with TRBD1. The CDR3 extends over 13 amino acids. Germline V CDR1 and CDR2: SQVTM, ANQGSEA. The V segment lost 4 bases and the J segment 6 bases; nucleotides outside the gene matches: 9. Written as DNA, the CDR3 is TGCAGCGTTGCCAGGCAGGGGGAAGGCGAGCAGTACTTC. Its protein is CSVARQGEGEQYF.

V and J are TRBV7-8 and TRBJ2-1, with a possible D match to TRBD2 (5 bases). The germline V and J ends were trimmed by 5 bases and 7 bases, with 15 bases remaining between them. In germline, CDR1 is SGHVS, CDR2 FQNEAQ. This CDR3 region has 14 residues. Here the CDR3 reads CASSLRPRGNEQFF. The CDR3, as DNA: TGTGCCAGCAGCCTCCGTCCCAGAGGGAATGAGCAGTTCTTC.